These 2 T cell receptor beta chains were sequenced from one sample in a study of T cells in tuberculosis (dated by TCRdb to between 2017 and 2018). The method behind the library was the immunoSEQ multiplex PCR assay. In its TCRdb copy, this immuneACCESS table keeps in-frame sequences only and misses some clones. Where compared with another copy, unresolved V genes explain less than half of these, and the others have no known cause. The sample table records some 90,000 clones; approximately 91% of these occur just once. Over 1.5% of the sample is taken by the ten largest. PBMC were thawed, rested overnight, stained with a GMM-loaded CD1B tetramer, a Live/Dead dye and anti-CD3, and then sorted on a FACS Aria II. CD1B tetramers were loaded with C32 glucose monomycolate purified from Rhodococcus equi. Specimen: CD1b-GMM tetramer-negative cells sorted from PBMCs. In light of the paper, this sample's cell subset or site label describes: T cells not binding CD1B-GMM tetramer, sorted from same donor. These receptors came from an adult woman with latent tuberculosis.

This rearrangement joins TRBV2 to TRBJ1-4; D may be TRBD1 (6 bases). The CDR3 is 14 amino acids. The germline V gene encodes CDR1 SNHLY and CDR2 FYNNEI. V was clipped by 5 bases and J by 8 bases, with 15 bases between them. In DNA form, the CDR3 reads TGTGCCAGCAGTCAACAGGGCCTGGGAGAAAAACTGTTTTTT. Protein product: CASSQQGLGEKLFF.

There are a few counts of this clone. This sequence joins TRBV29-1 and TRBJ2-7; a possible D gene is TRBD2 (6 bases). V was clipped by 6 bases and J by 3 bases, with 12 bases between them. This CDR3 has 12 amino acids. In germline, CDR1 is SQVTM, CDR2 ANQGSEA. CDR3 loop: CSVTTSSYEQYF. The CDR3 coding sequence is TGCAGCGTCACCACTAGCAGCTACGAGCAGTACTTC.